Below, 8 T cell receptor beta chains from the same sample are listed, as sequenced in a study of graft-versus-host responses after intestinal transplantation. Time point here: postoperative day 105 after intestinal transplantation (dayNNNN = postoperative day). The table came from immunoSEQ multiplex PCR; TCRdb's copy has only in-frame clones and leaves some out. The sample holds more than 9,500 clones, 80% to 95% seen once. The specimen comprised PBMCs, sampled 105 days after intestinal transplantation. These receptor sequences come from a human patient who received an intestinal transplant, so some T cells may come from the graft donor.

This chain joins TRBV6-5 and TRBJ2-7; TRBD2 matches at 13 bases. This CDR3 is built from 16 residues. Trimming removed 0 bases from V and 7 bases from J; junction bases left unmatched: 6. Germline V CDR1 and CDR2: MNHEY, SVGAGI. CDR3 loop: CASSYSRTSGRREQYF. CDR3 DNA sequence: TGTGCCAGCAGTTACTCGCGGACTAGCGGGAGAAGAGAGCAGTACTTC.

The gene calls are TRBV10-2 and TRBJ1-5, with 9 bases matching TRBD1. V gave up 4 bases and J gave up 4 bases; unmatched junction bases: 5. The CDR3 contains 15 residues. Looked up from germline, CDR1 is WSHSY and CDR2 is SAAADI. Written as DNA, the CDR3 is TGCGCCAGCAGTGGGGGACAGGGCCATAATCAGCCCCAGCATTTT. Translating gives CASSGGQGHNQPQHF.

The CDR3 bases are TGTGCCAGCAGTTGGACAGGGAGCTCCTACAATGAGCAGTTCTTC. Translated, it gives CASSWTGSSYNEQFF. The J gene is TRBJ2-1, the V gene TRBV27; TRBD1 matches 8 bases. Trimming removed 4 bases from V and 0 bases from J; junction bases left unmatched: 2. There are 15 residues in the CDR3. Germline V gene lookup returns CDR1 MNHEY and CDR2 SMNVEV (reference sequence).

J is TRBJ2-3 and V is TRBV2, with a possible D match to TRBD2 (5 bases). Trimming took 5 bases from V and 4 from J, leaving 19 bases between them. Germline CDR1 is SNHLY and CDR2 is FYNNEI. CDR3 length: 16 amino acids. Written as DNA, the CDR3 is TGTGCCAGCAGTCGAGCGGCTACCCGAAATCCAGATACGCAGTATTTT. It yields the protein CASSRAATRNPDTQYF.

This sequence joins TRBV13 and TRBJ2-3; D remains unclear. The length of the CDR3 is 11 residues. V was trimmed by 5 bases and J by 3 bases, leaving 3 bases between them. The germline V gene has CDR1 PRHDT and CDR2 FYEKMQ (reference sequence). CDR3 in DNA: TGTGCCAGCAGCGTTACAGATACGCAGTATTTT. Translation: CASSVTDTQYF.

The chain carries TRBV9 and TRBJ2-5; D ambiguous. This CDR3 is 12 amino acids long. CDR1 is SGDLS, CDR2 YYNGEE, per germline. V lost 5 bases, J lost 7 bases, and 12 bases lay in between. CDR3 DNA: TGTGCCAGCAGTGATTCTCTCGGGACCCAGTACTTC. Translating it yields CASSDSLGTQYF.

As DNA, the CDR3 is TGTGCCAGCAACCAGGAAGGGGGCGTGGAGACCCAGTACTTC. The encoded protein is CASNQEGGVETQYF. This chain links TRBV2 with TRBJ2-5; 7 positions match TRBD1. This CDR3 is 14 amino acids long. The V gene end was trimmed by 7 bases and the J gene end by 5 bases; junction bases not matched to a gene: 10. Germline-derived CDR1 and CDR2 are SNHLY and FYNNEI.

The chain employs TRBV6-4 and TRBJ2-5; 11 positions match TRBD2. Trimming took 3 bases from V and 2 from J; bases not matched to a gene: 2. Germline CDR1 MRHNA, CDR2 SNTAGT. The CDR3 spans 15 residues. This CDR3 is CASSETSGGQETQYF. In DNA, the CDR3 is TGTGCCAGCAGTGAAACTAGCGGGGGACAAGAGACCCAGTACTTC.